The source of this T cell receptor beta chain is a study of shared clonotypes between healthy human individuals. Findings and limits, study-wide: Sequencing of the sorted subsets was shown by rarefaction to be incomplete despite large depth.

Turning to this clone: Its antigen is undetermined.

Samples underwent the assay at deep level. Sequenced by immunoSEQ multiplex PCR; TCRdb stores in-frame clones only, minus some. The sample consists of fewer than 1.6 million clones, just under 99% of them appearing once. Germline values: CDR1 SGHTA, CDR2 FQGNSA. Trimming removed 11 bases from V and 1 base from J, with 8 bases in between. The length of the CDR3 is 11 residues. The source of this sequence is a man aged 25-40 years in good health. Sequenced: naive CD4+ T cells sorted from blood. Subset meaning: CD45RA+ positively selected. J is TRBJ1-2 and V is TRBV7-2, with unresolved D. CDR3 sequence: CACRDNYGYTF. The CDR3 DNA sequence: TGTGCCTGTAGGGATAACTATGGCTACACCTTC.